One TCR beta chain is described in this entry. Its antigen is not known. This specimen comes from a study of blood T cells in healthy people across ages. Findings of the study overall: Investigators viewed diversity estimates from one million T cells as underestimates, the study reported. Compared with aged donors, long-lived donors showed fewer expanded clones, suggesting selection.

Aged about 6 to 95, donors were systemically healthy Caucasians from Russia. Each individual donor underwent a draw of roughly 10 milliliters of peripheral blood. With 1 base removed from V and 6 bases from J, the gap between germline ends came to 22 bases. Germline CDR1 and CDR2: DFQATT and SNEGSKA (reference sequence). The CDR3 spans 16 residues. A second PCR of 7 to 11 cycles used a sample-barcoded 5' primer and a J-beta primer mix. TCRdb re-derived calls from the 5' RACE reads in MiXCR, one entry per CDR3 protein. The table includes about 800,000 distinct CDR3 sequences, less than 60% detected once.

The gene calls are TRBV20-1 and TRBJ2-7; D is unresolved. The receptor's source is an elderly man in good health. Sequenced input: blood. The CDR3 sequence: CSARGASGSPYSEQYF. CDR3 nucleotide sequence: TGCAGTGCTAGAGGGGCCTCCGGGTCCCCTTATTCCGAGCAGTACTTC.